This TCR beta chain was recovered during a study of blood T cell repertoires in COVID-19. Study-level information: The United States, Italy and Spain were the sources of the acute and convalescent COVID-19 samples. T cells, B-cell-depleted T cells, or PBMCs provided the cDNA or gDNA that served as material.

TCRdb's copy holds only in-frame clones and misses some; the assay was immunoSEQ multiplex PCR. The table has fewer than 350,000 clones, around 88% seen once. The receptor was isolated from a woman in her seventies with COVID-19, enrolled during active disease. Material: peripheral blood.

CDR3: CASSLKPGSNTEAFF. The CDR3 DNA is TGCGCCAGCAGCTTGAAGCCCGGGTCTAACACTGAAGCTTTCTTT. The V call is TRBV5-1, the J call TRBJ1-1; D gene uncertain. Germline V gene data show CDR1 as SGHRS and CDR2 as YFSETQ. Between the trimmed V and J ends, which lost 1 base and 2 bases, there was a span of 12 bases. The CDR3 extends over 15 amino acids.